These 26 T cell receptor beta chains were sequenced from one sample in a study of OX40 agonist ivuxolimab in advanced cancers. The data were produced by immunoSEQ multiplex PCR, yet TCRdb's version contains in-frame clones alone and is incomplete. The sample includes approximately 60,000 clones, approximately 84% of them seen just once. This specimen consisted of CD4+ or CD8+ T cells sorted from blood, obtained in a trial of the OX40 agonist ivuxolimab. The receptors shown here come from an adult with an advanced solid tumor such as melanoma, head and neck, liver or kidney cancer.

The genes are TRBV4-2 and TRBJ2-7; D gene unclear. This CDR3 comprises 15 residues. CDR1 is LGHNA and CDR2 is YNFKEQ in the germline V gene. With 4 bases removed from V and 5 bases from J, the gap between germline ends came to 18 bases. The CDR3 region has the DNA TGTGCCAGCAGCCCAAGCCTGGCCTATTTTGACGAGCAGTACTTC. Its protein product is CASSPSLAYFDEQYF.

This clone came up once. J is TRBJ2-6 and V is TRBV7-9, with 7 bases aligning to TRBD1. Losses at the gene ends were 2 bases for V and 4 bases for J; bases not matched to a gene: 5. This CDR3 has 16 residues. Germline V lookup: CDR1 SEHNR, CDR2 FQNEAQ (reference sequence). CDR3 region: CASSLIRGKGANVLTF. DNA of the CDR3: TGTGCCAGCAGCTTAATCAGGGGGAAAGGGGCCAACGTCCTGACTTTC.

This clone has only a few counts. The CDR3 coding sequence is TGTGCCAGCAGATCTAGTGAGGGAGACGATAGCAATCAGCCCCAGCATTTT. It encodes CASRSSEGDDSNQPQHF. This chain connects TRBV28 to TRBJ1-5; D is uncertain. The V and J ends lost 6 bases and 0 bases respectively, with 18 bases between them. Germline V gives CDR1 MDHEN, CDR2 SYDVKM. This CDR3 comprises 17 residues. Drawing the rest from reference TRBV28 and TRBJ1-5, the complete variable domain is DVKVTQSSRYLVKRTGEKVFLECVQDMDHENMFWYRQDPGLGLRLIYFSYDVKMKEKGDIPEGYSVSREKKERFSLILESASTNQTSMYLCASRSSEGDDSNQPQHFGDGTRLSIL.

The gene calls are TRBV19 and TRBJ1-2, with D perhaps TRBD1 (6 bases). The germline CDR1 and CDR2 sequences are LNHDA and SQIVND (reference sequence). The CDR3 loop spans 14 amino acids. Trimming cost V 5 bases and J 4 bases, with 14 bases left between them. This CDR3 reads CASSLQGVGYGYTF. As DNA, the CDR3 is TGTGCCAGTAGTCTACAGGGAGTTGGCTATGGCTACACCTTC.

This sequence joins TRBV28 and TRBJ1-2, with no clear D. The V and J ends lost 7 bases and 2 bases respectively, with 20 bases between them. The CDR3 runs to 16 residues. Germline-derived CDR1 and CDR2 are MDHEN and SYDVKM. The DNA for the CDR3 is TGTGCCAGCACCTCCCCGGCCCTCAATCGCAACTATGGCTACACCTTC. Protein product: CASTSPALNRNYGYTF.

This rearrangement joins TRBV5-1 to TRBJ2-6; TRBD2 might be the D (5 bases). The V gene lost 1 base and the J gene lost 10 bases, with 12 bases spanning the gap. This CDR3 has 14 amino acids. CDR1 and CDR2 from the germline V gene are SGHRS and YFSETQ. CDR3 amino acids: CASSLRTGENVLTF. The CDR3 bases are TGCGCCAGCAGCTTGCGTACCGGGGAGAACGTCCTGACTTTC.

The rearrangement links TRBV4-1 to TRBJ1-4; TRBD1 is a possible D gene (6 bases). V lost 0 bases to trimming and J lost 5 bases, with 10 bases between them. Germline V gene sequence: CDR1 MGHRA, CDR2 YSYEKL. CDR3 length equals 15 residues. The CDR3 region is CASSQDGGGNEKLFF. CDR3 nucleotides: TGCGCCAGCAGCCAAGATGGGGGGGGCAATGAAAAACTGTTTTTT.

The J gene is TRBJ2-2, the V gene TRBV4-3; unclear D gene. CDR3 length equals 15 residues. The germline V and J ends were trimmed by 1 base and 6 bases, with 12 bases remaining between them. Germline V gene sequence: CDR1 LGHNA, CDR2 YSLEER. CDR3 in DNA: TGCGCCAGCAGCCAAGGGGCAGCTAGACCCGGGGAGCTGTTTTTT. It translates to CASSQGAARPGELFF.

The chain links TRBV18 to TRBJ1-1; TRBD1 aligns across 8 bases. CDR1 KGHSH and CDR2 LQKENI come from the germline V gene. Germline trimming cut 3 bases from V and 5 bases from J; bases unmatched to any gene: 5. The CDR3 contains 14 residues. CDR3 sequence: CASSPRTGRTEAFF. CDR3 bases: TGTGCCAGCTCACCGAGGACAGGGAGGACTGAAGCTTTCTTT.

The chain recombines TRBV5-1 with TRBJ2-1, with D tentatively TRBD2 (5 bases). The CDR3 is made up of 13 amino acids. The germline V gene encodes CDR1 SGHRS and CDR2 YFSETQ. V was shortened by 5 bases and J by 2 bases, with 8 bases between the two germline ends. The CDR3 is CASRSGTYNEQFF. CDR3 nucleotides: TGCGCCAGCAGATCGGGGACCTACAATGAGCAGTTCTTC.

CDR3 in amino acids: CASSDSYSNQPQHF. The CDR3 DNA follows: TGTGCCAGCAGTGACAGTTATAGCAATCAGCCCCAGCATTTT. V usage is TRBV2 and J usage is TRBJ1-5; D uncertain. V gave up 3 bases and J gave up 0 bases, with 6 bases separating them. Germline-derived CDR1 and CDR2 are SNHLY and FYNNEI. This CDR3 is 14 amino acids long. Variable domain in full (rest from reference TRBV2 and TRBJ1-5): EPEVTQTPSHQVTQMGQEVILRCVPISNHLYFYWYRQILGQKVEFLVSFYNNEISEKSEIFDDQFSVERPDGSNFTLKIRSTKLEDSAMYFCASSDSYSNQPQHFGDGTRLSIL.

The chain has TRBV13 and TRBJ2-7; 15 bases align to TRBD2. V was pared by 0 bases and J by 6 bases, with 3 bases of the junction left unmatched. Per the germline V gene, CDR1 is PRHDT and CDR2 is FYEKMQ (reference sequence). The CDR3 totals 16 residues. The CDR3 protein is CASSLGRGLAGGEQYF. The DNA for the CDR3 is TGTGCCAGCAGCTTAGGCCGGGGACTAGCGGGAGGCGAGCAGTACTTC.

The J gene is TRBJ1-1, the V gene TRBV5-4; D call uncertain. Germline V lookup: CDR1 SGHNT, CDR2 YYREEE (reference sequence). The CDR3 has 13 amino acids. The V end lost 4 bases, the J end lost 4 bases, and 11 bases lay between the germline ends. DNA for the CDR3: TGTGCCAGCAGCCCGGTTGAGTTCACTGAAGCTTTCTTT. It is translated as CASSPVEFTEAFF.

V is TRBV2 and J is TRBJ2-2, with 8 bases identical to TRBD2. The junction had 2 bases not matched to a gene; V was cut back by 5 bases and J by 0 bases. The germline V gene encodes CDR1 SNHLY and CDR2 FYNNEI. This CDR3 region has 15 residues. The CDR3 DNA reads as TGTGCCAGCAGTAGGACTAGCCCGAACACCGGGGAGCTGTTTTTT. Protein: CASSRTSPNTGELFF. Full variable domain (outside the CDR3, taken from reference TRBV2 and TRBJ2-2): EPEVTQTPSHQVTQMGQEVILRCVPISNHLYFYWYRQILGQKVEFLVSFYNNEISEKSEIFDDQFSVERPDGSNFTLKIRSTKLEDSAMYFCASSRTSPNTGELFFGEGSRLTVL.

The CDR3: CATSSKGGAYEKLFF. DNA for the CDR3: TGTGCCACCAGCAGTAAGGGAGGGGCCTATGAAAAACTGTTTTTT. This rearrangement joins TRBV15 to TRBJ1-4, with D possibly TRBD1 on 5 matching bases. V gave up 3 bases and J gave up 6 bases, with 14 bases separating them. The CDR3 covers 15 residues. Germline lookup yields CDR1 LNHNV and CDR2 YYDKDF (reference sequence). Filled out from reference TRBV15 and TRBJ1-4, the complete variable domain reads DAMVIQNPRYQVTQFGKPVTLSCSQTLNHNVMYWYQQKSSQAPKLLFHYYDKDFNNEADTPDNFQSRRPNTSFCFLDIRSPGLGDTAMYLCATSSKGGAYEKLFFGSGTQLSVL.

By share of the sample, this clone is medium-sized. The chain uses TRBV27 and TRBJ1-5; 9 bases agree with TRBD1. The V segment lost 5 bases and the J segment 5 bases; nucleotides outside the gene matches: 4. This CDR3 has 14 residues. CDR1 and CDR2 (germline): MNHEY, SMNVEV (reference sequence). CDR3 sequence: CASSPDRGDQPQHF. The CDR3 nucleotides read TGTGCCAGCAGTCCGGACAGGGGTGATCAGCCCCAGCATTTT.

Only one count was recorded for this clone. The rearrangement joins TRBV5-4 to TRBJ2-3, with TRBD2 identical over 9 bases. Germline V gives CDR1 SGHNT, CDR2 YYREEE (reference sequence). V gave up 1 base and J gave up 9 bases; unmatched junction bases: 6. This CDR3 contains 14 residues. The DNA for the CDR3 is TGTGCCAGCAGCTTGTCTAGCGGGAAAGGGACGCAGTATTTT. This translates into CASSLSSGKGTQYF.

Here the CDR3 reads CASFRPQGVCTEAFF. The CDR3 coding sequence is TGTGCCAGCTTTCGACCACAGGGAGTTTGCACTGAAGCTTTCTTT. The chain uses TRBV21-1 and TRBJ1-1; TRBD1, the D gene given by the table, was not confirmed from the DNA. TRBV21-1 is given as a pseudogene. The CDR3 spans 15 residues.

The chain is built from TRBV28 and TRBJ2-1, with TRBD2 identical over 7 bases. CDR3 length: 15 amino acids. The V segment lost 3 bases and the J segment 2 bases; nucleotides outside the gene matches: 4. Germline loops: CDR1 MDHEN, CDR2 SYDVKM. The CDR3: CASSLAGVAYNEQFF. In DNA form, the CDR3 reads TGTGCCAGCAGTTTGGCGGGAGTGGCCTACAATGAGCAGTTCTTC. The variable domain in full, completed from reference TRBV28 and TRBJ2-1, reads DVKVTQSSRYLVKRTGEKVFLECVQDMDHENMFWYRQDPGLGLRLIYFSYDVKMKEKGDIPEGYSVSREKKERFSLILESASTNQTSMYLCASSLAGVAYNEQFFGPGTRLTVL.

The chain recombines TRBV7-2 with TRBJ2-5; D possibly corresponds to TRBD1 (6 bases). This CDR3 comprises 13 residues. The germline V gene has CDR1 SGHTA and CDR2 FQGNSA. The V end lost 5 bases, the J end lost 0 bases, and 7 bases lay between the germline ends. For the CDR3, the DNA is TGTGCCAGCAGCCACAGGGACCAAGAGACCCAGTACTTC. Translation gives CASSHRDQETQYF.

The chain joins TRBV5-1 to TRBJ2-7; 7 positions match TRBD1. The germline V gene has CDR1 SGHRS and CDR2 YFSETQ. J lost 1 base, V lost 9 bases, and 10 bases had no gene match. The CDR3 is 14 residues long. The CDR3 bases are TGCGCCACGATCGAGACAGGGCTTTCCTACGAGCAGTACTTC. It encodes CATIETGLSYEQYF.

The V gene is TRBV5-5, the J gene TRBJ1-5; D unresolved. Germline V gene data show CDR1 as SGHKS and CDR2 as YYEKEE (reference sequence). This CDR3 has 15 amino acids. V dropped 1 base and J dropped 2 bases, with 10 bases sitting between them. This chain's CDR3 is CASSLMGRGNQPQHF. CDR3 coding DNA: TGTGCCAGCAGCTTGATGGGTAGAGGCAATCAGCCCCAGCATTTT.

The chain has TRBV4-1 and TRBJ1-4; TRBD1 aligns across 7 bases. The junction had 11 bases not matched to a gene; V was cut back by 3 bases and J by 7 bases. This CDR3 is 16 amino acids long. Germline CDR1 reads MGHRA; CDR2 reads YSYEKL. The CDR3 coding sequence is TGCGCCAGCAGCCAGCAAGAGGGGGCGCTTAGTGAAAAACTGTTTTTT. Translated, it gives CASSQQEGALSEKLFF.

The V call is TRBV7-3, the J call TRBJ1-2; D is possibly TRBD1 (5 bases). The length of the CDR3 is 13 residues. Germline CDR1 is SGHTA and CDR2 is FQGTGA. Trimming stripped 2 bases from V and 7 bases from J, with 11 bases between. In nucleotides, the CDR3 is TGTGCCAGCAGCTTATCTCCCGGGGGTGGCTACACCTTC. Protein: CASSLSPGGGYTF.

The rearrangement uses TRBV5-4 and TRBJ2-1, with 9 bases aligning to TRBD2. Germline assignment: CDR1 SGHNT and CDR2 YYREEE (reference sequence). The CDR3 extends over 14 amino acids. V lost 0 bases to trimming and J lost 6 bases; unmatched junction nucleotides: 1. CDR3: CASSLGGLANEQFF. The CDR3 nucleotides read TGTGCCAGCAGCTTGGGGGGACTAGCCAATGAGCAGTTCTTC. Full variable domain (outside the CDR3, taken from reference TRBV5-4 and TRBJ2-1): ETGVTQSPTHLIKTRGQQVTLRCSSQSGHNTVSWYQQALGQGPQFIFQYYREEENGRGNFPPRFSGLQFPNYSSELNVNALELDDSALYLCASSLGGLANEQFFGPGTRLTVL.

J is TRBJ1-1 and V is TRBV18, with 7 bases that match TRBD1. The junction had 13 bases not matched to a gene; V was cut back by 2 bases and J by 4 bases. The CDR3 spans 17 residues. Germline-derived CDR1 and CDR2 are KGHSH and LQKENI. This CDR3 reads CASSPGQASPAGTEAFF. CDR3 in DNA: TGTGCCAGCTCACCAGGACAGGCCTCCCCCGCAGGCACTGAAGCTTTCTTT.